Reported below is one TCR beta chain. Its antigen remains unknown. Constant-segment primers were used for 5'RACE, and the resulting TCR alpha and TCR beta cDNA libraries carried sample barcodes and UMIs. TCRdb processed the 5' RACE reads anew with MiXCR; each CDR3 protein has one entry. The sample has around 300,000 distinct CDR3 sequences; 13% are singletons. The sample comes from a study of T-cell memory formation after mild COVID-19. The overall study: Each donor largely had its own TCR clusters.

Looked up from germline, CDR1 is MNHEY and CDR2 is SVGAGI. The CDR3 runs 13 residues. The V and J ends lost 6 bases and 4 bases respectively, with 11 bases between them. Study-level points and caveats: The main location of contracting CD4+ clones was CM and EM, and that of contracting CD8+ clones was EMRA. That cross-reactive memory joined was suggested by some responding clones appearing in pre-infection memory.

This chain links TRBV6-5 with TRBJ2-3; D unclear. The sample was PBMCs or a T cell subset sorted from them (not recorded which). The sequence came from a man between 18 and 35 years old who had mild COVID-19 (a few samples of this study predate the infection). Cell type and time point are not known. CDR3 coding DNA: TGTGCCAGCAGGCCCCTCACGGCAGATACGCAGTATTTT. Translated, it gives CASRPLTADTQYF.